Below, 11 T cell receptor beta chains from the same sample are listed, as sequenced in a study of blood T cells in healthy people across ages. A second PCR, run for roughly 7 to 11 cycles, used a sample-barcoded 5' primer plus a J-beta primer mix. TCRdb independently ran MiXCR on the 5' RACE reads; one entry per CDR3 protein. The sample includes 650,000 to 1,000,000 distinct CDR3 sequences, around half of them seen just once. Sequencing input: blood. The receptor source for this set is a man older than 75 in good health.

The CDR3 here is CSARDGTRTIMHTEAFF. Written as DNA, the CDR3 is TGCAGTGCTAGAGATGGCACTAGGACAATAATGCACACTGAAGCTTTCTTT. V gene TRBV20-1 combines with J gene TRBJ1-1; a possible D gene is TRBD1 (5 bases). With 0 bases removed from V and 3 bases from J, the gap between germline ends came to 20 bases. CDR1 is DFQATT and CDR2 is SNEGSKA in the germline V gene (reference sequence). The CDR3 spans 17 residues.

The table lists this clonotype with a few counts. The CDR3 here is CASSLRTEKETQYF. CDR3 sequence (DNA): TGTGCCAGCAGCCTGAGGACAGAGAAAGAGACCCAGTACTTC. This chain joins TRBV7-2 and TRBJ2-5, with a weak D call TRBD1 (6 bases). Germline V gene lookup returns CDR1 SGHTA and CDR2 FQGNSA. This CDR3 is 14 amino acids long. The V end lost 5 bases, the J end lost 3 bases, and 13 bases lay between the germline ends.

The chain links TRBV6-6 to TRBJ1-5; weak D call: TRBD1 (5 bases). This CDR3 has 15 residues. The V end lost 0 bases, the J end lost 9 bases, and 15 bases lay between the germline ends. Germline V gene lookup returns CDR1 MNHNY and CDR2 SVGAGI (reference sequence). As DNA, the CDR3 is TGTGCCAGCAGTTACTCGGTCGGGGGAGGTCCGCCCCAGCATTTT. Its protein is CASSYSVGGGPPQHF.

The chain employs TRBV7-9 and TRBJ1-6; D might be TRBD1 (5 bases). V was pared by 4 bases and J by 7 bases, with 14 bases between. The CDR3 extends over 15 amino acids. The V gene's germline CDR1 is SEHNR and CDR2 FQNEAQ (reference sequence). The CDR3 loop is CASSSGQSPNSPLHF. The CDR3 coding sequence is TGTGCCAGCAGCTCCGGACAATCCCCAAATTCACCCCTCCACTTT. Based on the CDR3 plus reference TRBV7-9 and TRBJ1-6, the full variable domain is DTGVSQNPRHKITKRGQNVTFRCDPISEHNRLYWYRQTLGQGPEFLTYFQNEAQLEKSRLLSDRFSAERPKGSFSTLEIQRTEQGDSAMYLCASSSGQSPNSPLHFGNGTRLTVT.

V gene TRBV6-6 combines with J gene TRBJ1-2; a possible D gene is TRBD1 (5 bases). The CDR3 runs 14 residues. From germline, CDR1 is MNHNY and CDR2 SVGAGI (reference sequence). V gave up 4 bases and J gave up 8 bases, with 17 bases separating them. The CDR3 DNA follows: TGTGCCAGCAGTTTAGTGGTCAGGGCTAAAGGCTACACCTTC. Amino acid sequence: CASSLVVRAKGYTF.

The chain is built from TRBV2 and TRBJ1-6; perhaps TRBD1 as D (5 bases). The CDR3 covers 15 residues. Germline-derived CDR1 and CDR2 are SNHLY and FYNNEI. Between the trimmed V and J ends, which lost 7 bases and 5 bases, there was a span of 15 bases. The CDR3 sequence: CASTGDGADNSPLHF. In DNA, the CDR3 is TGTGCCAGCACCGGAGACGGGGCCGATAATTCACCCCTCCACTTT.

This chain connects TRBV20-1 to TRBJ1-1; D might be TRBD1 (6 bases). The V end was cut by 6 bases, the J end by 3 bases, with 23 bases between. Germline CDR1 and CDR2: DFQATT and SNEGSKA (reference sequence). This CDR3 region has 16 residues. This CDR3 is CSASIGPLGGHTEAFF. In DNA form, the CDR3 reads TGCAGTGCCAGTATCGGGCCTCTGGGGGGGCACACTGAAGCTTTCTTT.

Concerning this clonotype: A much larger clone sits a single nucleotide away, making a read error possible. The chain recombines TRBV12-3 or TRBV12-4 with TRBJ2-1; D may match TRBD1 or TRBD2 (6 bases each). CDR3 length: 13 amino acids. The V end was cut by 6 bases, the J end by 13 bases, with 19 bases between. The DNA for the CDR3 is TGTGCCAGCAGGAGGAGGGGGGTTGAGACCCAGTTCTTC. Its translation: CASRRRGVETQFF.

This clonotype was recorded many times. The chain is built from TRBV27 and TRBJ2-1; a weak D match, TRBD2 (6 bases). The germline V gene has CDR1 MNHEY and CDR2 SMNVEV (reference sequence). The CDR3 contains 14 residues. Trimming took off 5 bases at V and 8 bases at J, with 16 bases between the two ends. The CDR3 spells CASSTGASSDEQFF. The CDR3 DNA reads TGTGCCAGCAGTACGGGAGCGAGTAGCGATGAGCAGTTCTTC.

The V gene is TRBV12-3 or TRBV12-4, the J gene TRBJ2-5; 10 nucleotides align to TRBD1. This CDR3 has 14 amino acids. Unmatched junction bases numbered 4, after V lost 5 bases and J lost 4 bases. CDR3 residues: CASSGTGVRETQYF. The CDR3 DNA reads TGTGCCAGCAGTGGGACAGGGGTTAGAGAGACCCAGTACTTC.

The gene calls are TRBV4-1 and TRBJ2-3, with TRBD2 matching 8 bases. CDR1 MGHRA and CDR2 YSYEKL come from the germline V gene. The CDR3 totals 16 residues. Germline trimming cut 1 base from V and 3 bases from J; bases unmatched to any gene: 6. CDR3 DNA: TGCGCCAGCAGCCAAGGGGGTAGCGGGACGACAGATACGCAGTATTTT. Translation: CASSQGGSGTTDTQYF.